The clone carrying this T cell receptor beta chain was counted a few times. Antigen specificity is unknown. The sample originates from a study of beta chain features in type 1 diabetes. Study observations and caveats: In cDNA sequencing, cells with high TCR expression could be over-represented. The analysis here could not establish whether HLA type shapes TCRB rearrangement. More deletions and fewer insertions at VDJ junctions were seen in type 1 diabetes patients.

The germline V gene encodes CDR1 GTSNPN and CDR2 SVGIG (reference sequence). Between the trimmed V and J ends, which lost 7 bases and 1 base, there was a span of 15 bases. The CDR3 totals 14 residues. The whole isolated RNA underwent reverse transcription, so sequencing captured expressed TCRB transcripts. Produced via immunoSEQ multiplex PCR; TCRdb's table is partial and in-frame only. There are around 320,000 clones in the sample; around 15% occur only once, and 6.7% lies in the top ten. Cells sorted by CD45RO/CCR7/CD25/CD127/CD95/CD27 comprised CD4+ naive, central memory, regulatory and stem cell-like memory cells.

Source material: central memory CD4+ T cells from blood. This chain connects TRBV30 to TRBJ2-3, with D possibly called TRBD1 or TRBD2 (6 bases each). This TCR came from a man younger than 40 in good health. The CDR3 spells CALDNREGTDTQYF. CDR3 DNA: TGTGCCTTAGACAACAGGGAGGGCACAGATACGCAGTATTTT.